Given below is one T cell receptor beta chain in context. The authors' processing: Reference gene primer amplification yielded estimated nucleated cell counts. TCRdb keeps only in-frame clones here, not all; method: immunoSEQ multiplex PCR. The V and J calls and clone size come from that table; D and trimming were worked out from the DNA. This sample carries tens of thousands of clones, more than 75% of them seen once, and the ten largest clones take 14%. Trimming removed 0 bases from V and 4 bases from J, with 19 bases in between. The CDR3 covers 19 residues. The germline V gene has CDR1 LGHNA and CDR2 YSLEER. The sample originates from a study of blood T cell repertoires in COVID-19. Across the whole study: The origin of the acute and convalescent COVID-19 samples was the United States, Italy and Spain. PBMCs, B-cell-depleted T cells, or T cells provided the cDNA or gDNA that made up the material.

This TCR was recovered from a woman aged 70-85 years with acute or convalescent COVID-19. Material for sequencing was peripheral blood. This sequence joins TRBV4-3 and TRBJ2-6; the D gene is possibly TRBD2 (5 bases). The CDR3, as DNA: TGCGCCAGCAGCCAAGACAGCGGAGAAGGTCCTGCGGGGGCCAACGTCCTGACTTTC. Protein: CASSQDSGEGPAGANVLTF.